Given below is one TCR beta chain in context. Antigen unknown. Unique molecular identifiers were carried by the TCR beta cDNA libraries. There were roughly 1 to 11 million T cells, and around 460,000 cDNA molecules came from them. A single record per CDR3 protein comes from TCRdb applying MiXCR to the PCR reads. The repertoire consists of roughly 400,000 distinct CDR3 sequences, with about 40% occurring once and the leading ten covering 6% to 9%. This record comes from a study of post-analysis software for immune sequencing data. Study results and caveats: Samples sharing a preparation batch grouped tightly together when assessed by F measure. Multiple sclerosis patients had significantly lower normalized Chao1 diversity than controls. Patients carried roughly five TRBV segments more frequently than controls did, and TRBV5-6, TRBV5-1 and TRBV20-1 were among them.

Germline lookup yields CDR1 SGHAT and CDR2 FQNNGV. V dropped 5 bases and J dropped 13 bases, with 15 bases sitting between them. The CDR3 has 12 residues. This chain joins TRBV11-2 and TRBJ2-1; D is possibly TRBD2 (5 bases). This receptor was taken from a girl between 2 and 10 years old with multiple sclerosis. The sequenced material came from blood. DNA for the CDR3: TGTGCCAGCAGCCGTTCGAGGGAGACCCAGTTCTTC. It yields the protein CASSRSRETQFF.